A single sample gave rise to the 32 T cell receptor beta chains below, sequenced in a study of post-analysis software for immune sequencing data. Findings and caveats of the study: With TRBV5-6, TRBV5-1 and TRBV20-1 included, about 5 TRBV segments were more frequent in patients than in controls.

No antigen is known for these receptors. Sequencing libraries made from TCR beta cDNA carried unique molecular identifiers. TCRdb ran MiXCR on the PCR reads and lists one entry per CDR3 protein. The data contain 350,000 to 500,000 distinct CDR3 sequences, approximately 42% of them singletons. Sequencing was performed on blood. All receptors come from a girl between 2 and 10 years old with multiple sclerosis.

The chain uses TRBV5-1 and TRBJ2-3; possible D gene TRBD2, 6 bases. The CDR3 runs to 14 residues. V lost 5 bases, J lost 2 bases, and 12 bases lay in between. Germline V gene sequence: CDR1 SGHRS, CDR2 YFSETQ. The CDR3 sequence is CASREGESTDTQYF. In nucleotides, the CDR3 is TGCGCCAGCAGGGAGGGCGAGTCCACAGATACGCAGTATTTT.

This clonotype was seen more than once but under ten times. The chain joins TRBV3-1 to TRBJ1-4; D unresolved. CDR1 is LGHDT and CDR2 is YNNKEL in the germline V gene (reference sequence). V was clipped by 4 bases and J by 0 bases, with 12 bases between them. There are 16 residues in the CDR3. The CDR3 DNA sequence: TGTGCCAGCAGCCTGCGAGTCCTGGCAACTAATGAAAAACTGTTTTTT. As protein: CASSLRVLATNEKLFF.

This clonotype was seen only a few times. The J gene is TRBJ1-2, the V gene TRBV6-5; TRBD1 matches at 8 bases. The ends lost 0 bases at V and 5 bases at J; junction bases unmatched: 11. The length of the CDR3 is 17 residues. CDR1 MNHEY and CDR2 SVGAGI come from the germline V gene. CDR3 DNA sequence: TGTGCCAGCAGTTACTCGATCGGTTTAGACAGGGGTTATGGCTACACCTTC. Translated: CASSYSIGLDRGYGYTF.

The rearrangement joins TRBV6-1 to TRBJ2-3; 8 bases are shared with TRBD1. Unmatched junction bases numbered 14, after V lost 7 bases and J lost 8 bases. Germline V lookup: CDR1 MNHNS, CDR2 SASEGT. CDR3 size: 15 residues. In nucleotides, the CDR3 is TGTGCCAGCAAATCAGGGGGCGATGGGGTCGGTACGCAGTATTTT. Protein sequence: CASKSGGDGVGTQYF.

The V and J genes are TRBV20-1 and TRBJ2-1, with TRBD2 identical over 14 bases. The CDR3 has 14 residues. CDR1 DFQATT and CDR2 SNEGSKA come from the germline V gene (reference sequence). J was trimmed by 5 bases and V by 4 bases; bases with no gene match: 1. CDR3 DNA sequence: TGCAGTGCTAAGGGACTAGCGGGGGACAATGAGCAGTTCTTC. It codes for CSAKGLAGDNEQFF.

This chain uses TRBV5-1 with TRBJ1-6; D uncertain. V lost 4 bases and J 6 bases, leaving 14 bases between the germline ends. Per the germline V gene, CDR1 is SGHRS and CDR2 is YFSETQ. The CDR3 sequence is 15 residues long. The CDR3 bases are TGCGCCAGCAGCCTACTTGCAGACCTTAATTCACCCCTCCACTTT. Translating gives CASSLLADLNSPLHF.

The CDR3 DNA is TGCAGTGCTCGGGGGGTTAGGAGCTCCTACGAGCAGTACTTC. It translates to CSARGVRSSYEQYF. The chain recombines TRBV20-1 with TRBJ2-7, with 7 bases identical to TRBD2. The CDR3 is 14 amino acids. Germline assignment: CDR1 DFQATT and CDR2 SNEGSKA (reference sequence). With V trimmed by 5 bases and J by 0 bases, 7 bases remained unmatched.

A note on this clonotype: One junction end does not reproduce the germline sequence, and a read error may be involved. The DNA for the CDR3 is TGTGCCAGCAGCTTCGACTGGGAACTGTTTTTT. This translates into CASSFDWELFF. The V gene is TRBV5-6, the J gene TRBJ2-2, with D uncertain. The germline CDR1 and CDR2 sequences are SGHDT and YYEEEE. This CDR3 is 11 amino acids long.

There are a few counts of this clonotype. The chain employs TRBV6-2 or TRBV6-3 and TRBJ2-7, with D perhaps TRBD2 (5 bases). The length of the CDR3 is 13 residues. Between the trimmed V and J ends, which lost 8 bases and 2 bases, there was a span of 13 bases. Germline CDR1 and CDR2: MNHEY and SVGEGT. The CDR3 sequence: CASGSGTTYEQYF. CDR3 nucleotide sequence: TGTGCCAGCGGCAGCGGAACGACCTACGAGCAGTACTTC.

This clonotype was picked up a small number of times. The V and J genes are TRBV5-1 and TRBJ2-5, with TRBD1 identical over 8 bases. The V and J ends lost 0 bases and 5 bases, in that order; junction bases with no gene match: 6. This CDR3 is built from 15 residues. CDR1 is SGHRS, CDR2 YFSETQ, per germline. The CDR3 bases are TGCGCCAGCAGCTTGGATGGACAGGGTGTGGAGACCCAGTACTTC. Translation: CASSLDGQGVETQYF.

The chain links TRBV5-1 to TRBJ2-5; D gene uncertain. V lost 1 base and J lost 5, with 12 bases in between. Germline lookup yields CDR1 SGHRS and CDR2 YFSETQ. This CDR3 has 14 amino acids. The CDR3 sequence is CASSLSVSEETQYF. The CDR3 coding sequence is TGCGCCAGCAGCTTGTCGGTTTCGGAGGAGACCCAGTACTTC. The full variable domain, with the rest looked up from reference TRBV5-1 and TRBJ2-5, is KAGVTQTPRYLIKTRGQQVTLSCSPISGHRSVSWYQQTPGQGLQFLFEYFSETQRNKGNFPGRFSGRQFSNSRSEMNVSTLELGDSALYLCASSLSVSEETQYFGPGTRLLVL.

This clonotype was picked up a small number of times. V usage is TRBV4-1 and J usage is TRBJ2-5; 9 bases are a match to TRBD2. After removal of 0 bases from V and 3 bases from J, the junction contained 8 bases not matched to a gene. This CDR3 has 17 amino acids. The germline V gene encodes CDR1 MGHRA and CDR2 YSYEKL. This CDR3 is CASSQDRVTSGKETQYF. The CDR3 DNA sequence: TGCGCCAGCAGCCAAGATCGGGTGACTAGCGGAAAAGAGACCCAGTACTTC.

The chain recombines TRBV5-1 with TRBJ2-3; 11 bases match TRBD2. The CDR3 contains 17 residues. V was clipped by 1 base and J by 6 bases; unmatched bases: 10. Germline CDR1 is SGHRS and CDR2 is YFSETQ. The CDR3 sequence is CASSLTFSGGASDTQYF. The CDR3 DNA reads as TGCGCCAGCAGCTTGACTTTTAGCGGGGGGGCGTCGGATACGCAGTATTTT. The full variable domain, its missing parts supplied by reference TRBV5-1 and TRBJ2-3, is KAGVTQTPRYLIKTRGQQVTLSCSPISGHRSVSWYQQTPGQGLQFLFEYFSETQRNKGNFPGRFSGRQFSNSRSEMNVSTLELGDSALYLCASSLTFSGGASDTQYFGPGTRLTVL.

The chain uses TRBV7-3 and TRBJ2-3; 8 nucleotides align to TRBD1. V shed 2 bases, J shed 1 base, and the junction held 5 bases outside the gene matches. The germline V gene has CDR1 SGHTA and CDR2 FQGTGA. This CDR3 region has 16 residues. The CDR3 reads CASSLYADRGTDTQYF. In DNA, the CDR3 is TGTGCCAGCAGCTTATATGCGGACAGGGGCACAGATACGCAGTATTTT.

V and J are TRBV6-1 and TRBJ2-7; the D gene could be TRBD1 or TRBD2 (5 bases each). CDR1 MNHNS and CDR2 SASEGT come from the germline V gene. This CDR3 is 14 amino acids long. Trimming cost V 7 bases and J 3 bases, with 16 bases left between them. The CDR3 nucleotides read TGTGCCAGCATCATAGGGGACCTCTGCTACGAGCAGTACTTC. It codes for CASIIGDLCYEQYF.

This clonotype turned up a few times. V and J are TRBV29-1 and TRBJ2-1; 9 bases match TRBD1. Germline CDR1 reads SQVTM; CDR2 reads ANQGSEA. The CDR3 contains 13 residues. Unmatched junction bases numbered 7, after V lost 8 bases and J lost 5 bases. In nucleotides, the CDR3 is TGCAGCTCTTCGGGACAGGGTCACAATGAGCAGTTCTTC. It specifies CSSSGQGHNEQFF.

The V call is TRBV12-3 or TRBV12-4, the J call TRBJ1-2, with D possibly matching TRBD1 (5 bases). Trimming pared 4 bases from V and 6 bases from J, leaving 12 bases between. The CDR3 totals 13 residues. The CDR3 loop is CASSSAFRDGYTF. The CDR3 coding sequence is TGTGCCAGCAGTTCCGCCTTCAGGGATGGCTACACCTTC.

Worth noting for this clonotype: The CDR3 carries no conserved terminal phenylalanine or tryptophan, so it likely arises from a read error. The gene calls are TRBV27 and TRBJ2-5; 11 bases align to TRBD2. The CDR3 loop spans 18 amino acids. Germline CDR1 and CDR2: MNHEY and SMNVEV (reference sequence). CDR3 sequence (DNA): TGTGCCGGCAGTTCAACCTACCGACTAGCGGGGCTCCAAGAGACCCAGTACTGC. Encoded protein: CAGSSTYRLAGLQETQYC.

This chain connects TRBV6-2 or TRBV6-3 to TRBJ1-5; D gene ambiguous. The CDR3 length is 15 residues. Trimming removed 7 bases at V and 0 bases at J, with 13 bases between. Germline CDR1 reads MNHEY; CDR2 reads SVGEGT. The CDR3 reads CASNSHRDSNQPQHF. The DNA of the CDR3 is TGTGCCAGCAACTCTCACAGAGATAGCAATCAGCCCCAGCATTTT.

This sequence joins TRBV5-6 and TRBJ1-1, with D hard to call. Trimming pared 0 bases from V and 11 bases from J, leaving 14 bases between. The CDR3 has 13 amino acids. Germline CDR1 SGHDT, CDR2 YYEEEE. CDR3 in amino acids: CASSLAGSIQAFF. The CDR3 region has the DNA TGTGCCAGCAGCTTGGCGGGCAGTATTCAGGCTTTCTTT.

This clonotype occurred a few times. V gene TRBV4-3 combines with J gene TRBJ2-1; D might be TRBD2 (6 bases). The CDR3 runs 16 residues. V was cut by 4 bases and J by 2 bases, with 15 bases left in between. From germline, CDR1 is LGHNA and CDR2 YSLEER. CDR3 in DNA: TGCGCCAGCAGCCGCGGGGAGGACTCGCCCTACAATGAGCAGTTCTTC. Its translation is CASSRGEDSPYNEQFF.

The chain uses TRBV6-1 and TRBJ1-1, with TRBD1 matching over 7 bases. The V segment lost 1 base and the J segment 1 base; nucleotides outside the gene matches: 0. Germline V gene data show CDR1 as MNHNS and CDR2 as SASEGT. The CDR3 sequence is 14 residues long. CDR3 region: CASSEGTGNTEAFF. CDR3 nucleotide sequence: TGTGCCAGCAGTGAAGGGACAGGGAACACTGAAGCTTTCTTT.

The CDR3 loop is CASSLPWTGGGGYTF. In DNA, the CDR3 is TGTGCCAGCAGTTTACCGTGGACAGGGGGAGGTGGCTACACCTTC. The chain couples TRBV28 to TRBJ1-2; 10 nucleotides agree with TRBD1. CDR1 is MDHEN and CDR2 is SYDVKM in the germline V gene. The CDR3 runs 15 residues. The V gene end was trimmed by 2 bases and the J gene end by 7 bases; junction bases not matched to a gene: 7.

The chain combines TRBV27 with TRBJ2-3; TRBD2 matches at 10 bases. Germline CDR1 MNHEY, CDR2 SMNVEV (reference sequence). V trimming: 4 bases; J trimming: 4 bases; junction bases outside the gene matches: 11. The CDR3 is 17 amino acids. The CDR3 sequence is CASSSKSSGRLPDTQYF. The CDR3 bases are TGTGCCAGCAGTTCCAAATCTAGCGGGAGATTACCAGATACGCAGTATTTT.

The DNA for the CDR3 is TGTGCCAGCAGTTACTCCGGACGCGACTCTGGAAACACCATATATTTT. Amino acid sequence: CASSYSGRDSGNTIYF. This sequence joins TRBV6-6 and TRBJ1-3; D is undetermined. From germline, CDR1 is MNHNY and CDR2 SVGAGI (reference sequence). The CDR3 is made up of 16 amino acids. The ends were cut back, 0 bases at V and 0 bases at J, with 9 bases in the middle.

This chain uses TRBV12-3 or TRBV12-4 with TRBJ2-2; D possibly matches TRBD1 or TRBD2 (5 bases each). The CDR3 length is 16 residues. V was clipped by 1 base and J by 5 bases, with 14 bases between them. For the CDR3, the DNA is TGTGCCAGCAGTTTAGATCGGGGCGCTCGGACCGGGGAGCTGTTTTTT. Its protein is CASSLDRGARTGELFF.

This clonotype appeared a few times. The gene calls are TRBV7-2 and TRBJ2-6, with D perhaps assigned TRBD1 or TRBD2 (5 bases each). The CDR3 is made up of 15 amino acids. Germline assignment: CDR1 SGHTA and CDR2 FQGNSA. The V and J ends lost 7 bases and 0 bases respectively, with 10 bases between them. In nucleotides, the CDR3 is TGTGCCAGCACCCGGGACGTCTCTGGGGCCAACGTCCTGACTTTC. Amino acids: CASTRDVSGANVLTF. The full variable domain, rest sourced from reference TRBV7-2 and TRBJ2-6, is GAGVSQSPSNKVTEKGKDVELRCDPISGHTALYWYRQSLGQGLEFLIYFQGNSAPDKSGLPSDRFSAERTGGSVSTLTIQRTQQEDSAVYLCASTRDVSGANVLTFGAGSRLTVL.

The V call is TRBV2, the J call TRBJ2-3, with D possibly matching TRBD1 (6 bases). Trimming shortened V by 4 bases and J by 4 bases, and 9 bases separated the two germline ends. This CDR3 contains 13 residues. The germline V gene has CDR1 SNHLY and CDR2 FYNNEI. The DNA for the CDR3 is TGTGCCAGCAGTGCGGGACAACCAGATACGCAGTATTTT. This encodes CASSAGQPDTQYF.

This chain joins TRBV7-9 and TRBJ1-2; 8 bases map to TRBD1. This CDR3 spans 15 amino acids. The V gene end was trimmed by 8 bases and the J gene end by 5 bases; junction bases not matched to a gene: 13. The V gene's germline CDR1 is SEHNR and CDR2 FQNEAQ (reference sequence). The CDR3 here is CASHGQGGTWYGYTF. The CDR3 nucleotides read TGTGCCAGCCACGGACAGGGCGGCACATGGTATGGCTACACCTTC.

The J gene is TRBJ2-1, the V gene TRBV10-3; TRBD1 matches 10 bases. V trimming: 7 bases; J trimming: 6 bases; junction bases outside the gene matches: 3. The V gene's germline CDR1 is ENHRY and CDR2 SYGVKD. The CDR3 is made up of 13 amino acids. CDR3 protein: CAIKGQGGNEQFF. The CDR3 DNA reads as TGTGCCATCAAAGGACAGGGGGGCAATGAGCAGTTCTTC.

This clonotype appeared a few times. J is TRBJ2-6 and V is TRBV9, with D uncertain. CDR1 and CDR2 from the germline V gene are SGDLS and YYNGEE. The CDR3 sequence is 14 residues long. V lost 0 bases and J lost 4, with 5 bases in between. CDR3 coding DNA: TGTGCCAGCAGCGTAGCTTCAGGGGCCAACGTCCTGACTTTC. Translated, it gives CASSVASGANVLTF.

The chain couples TRBV7-2 to TRBJ2-6; D is possibly TRBD2 (5 bases). Germline loops: CDR1 SGHTA, CDR2 FQGNSA. Trimming took off 2 bases at V and 8 bases at J, with 22 bases between the two ends. The CDR3 has 18 residues. Here the CDR3 reads CASSLFREAPVLSNVLTF. In nucleotides, the CDR3 is TGTGCCAGCAGCTTATTCCGGGAAGCTCCGGTCCTTTCCAACGTCCTGACTTTC. Using reference TRBV7-2 and TRBJ2-6 for the parts outside the CDR3, the full variable domain is GAGVSQSPSNKVTEKGKDVELRCDPISGHTALYWYRQSLGQGLEFLIYFQGNSAPDKSGLPSDRFSAERTGGSVSTLTIQRTQQEDSAVYLCASSLFREAPVLSNVLTFGAGSRLTVL.